This is a list of T cell receptor beta chains from one sample in a study of beta chain features in type 1 diabetes. Repertoires were generated with immunoSEQ multiplex PCR, while TCRdb's copy carries only in-frame clones and drops some. The data contain 300,000 to 350,000 clones, around 9.3% of them seen just once; the ten biggest clones take up 0.9% to 1.1%. Sequenced material: central memory CD4+ T cells from blood. Source of these receptors: a man aged 25 to 40 with type 1 diabetes. CDR3s include the opening cysteine and the closing phenylalanine or tryptophan. A D gene is named only where the DNA matches it firmly. The size entry is marked missing in some rows and otherwise reads once, few, many or a size class.

D gene,V gene,clone size,J gene,CDR3 protein,CDR3 DNA
-,TRBV21-1,few,TRBJ1-2,CASRIRITNYGYTF,TGTGCCAGCAGGATCAGGATAACTAACTATGGCTACACCTTC
TRBD1,TRBV19,few,TRBJ1-5,CASSVNGQAYSNQPQHF,TGTGCCAGTAGTGTGAATGGACAGGCTTATAGCAATCAGCCCCAGCATTTT
-,TRBV5-8,many,TRBJ2-3,CASSLRADTQYF,TGTGCCAGCAGCTTGAGAGCGGATACGCAGTATTTT
TRBD1,TRBV18,few,TRBJ1-1,CASSLSRGVSEAFF,TGTGCCAGCTCACTTAGCAGGGGGGTCTCTGAAGCTTTCTTT
TRBD1,TRBV29-1,few,TRBJ1-1,CSVAGTVEAFF,TGCAGCGTCGCCGGGACAGTTGAAGCTTTCTTT
TRBD1,TRBV11-2,few,TRBJ1-1,CASSSSRQGMRTEAFF,TGTGCCAGCAGCTCGTCCCGACAGGGGATGCGCACTGAAGCTTTCTTT
-,TRBV11-3,-,TRBJ1-1,CASSLLGQNTEAFF,TGTGCCAGCAGCTTATTGGGACAGAACACTGAAGCTTTCTTT
-,TRBV5-1,few,TRBJ2-1,CASTLGIGGSYNEQFF,TGCGCCAGCACCCTTGGTATAGGGGGCTCCTACAATGAGCAGTTCTTC
TRBD1,TRBV5-1,few,TRBJ2-3,CASSLGPGTGYQGTQYF,TGCGCCAGCAGCTTGGGACCCGGGACAGGGTATCAGGGTACGCAGTATTTT
-,TRBV6-5,-,TRBJ2-5,CASSYSPNGETQYF,TGTGCCAGCAGTTACTCGCCTAATGGCGAGACCCAGTACTTC
-,TRBV11-2,-,TRBJ2-3,CASSLGQEWDTQYF,TGTGCCAGCAGCTTAGGACAGGAATGGGATACGCAGTATTTT
-,TRBV19,few,TRBJ1-5,CASVTNNQPQHF,TGTGCCAGTGTTACGAACAATCAGCCCCAGCATTTT
-,TRBV9,-,TRBJ1-2,CASGRNNYGYTF,TGTGCCTCGGGGAGAAACAACTATGGCTACACCTTC
TRBD2,TRBV5-6,-,TRBJ2-3,CASSEGLAGSADTQYF,TGTGCCAGCAGCGAGGGACTAGCGGGGTCAGCAGATACGCAGTATTTT
TRBD1,TRBV7-2,many,TRBJ2-7,CASSIGQGTSYEQYF,TGTGCCAGCAGCATAGGACAGGGGACCTCCTACGAGCAGTACTTC
TRBD1,TRBV5-6,few,TRBJ1-4,CASGTGDRRNEKLFF,TGTGCCAGCGGGACGGGGGACAGAAGAAATGAAAAACTGTTTTTT
-,TRBV15,-,TRBJ1-2,CATSRDRDPF,TGTGCCACCAGCAGAGATCGGGACCCCTTC